One and the same sample provided the 31 T cell receptor beta chains below, sequenced in a study of T cells in women clearing cervical HPV infection. The repertoire was sequenced with immunoSEQ multiplex PCR; TCRdb's copy has only in-frame clones and lacks some. The sample includes roughly 36,000 clones. Sequences were obtained from blood buffy coat. These TCRs come from a woman aged 18-69 years with a cervical HPV16 infection that either progressed to CIN3+ or cleared (not recorded which).

Points on this clone: The CDR3 is cut off 3 residues early in the read; its end comes from the germline J gene. The chain links TRBV7-8 to TRBJ2-6, with TRBD1 as a possible D gene (7 bases). V was clipped by 5 bases and J by 1 base, with 15 bases between them. The CDR3 contains 17 residues. Germline CDR1 is SGHVS and CDR2 is FQNEAQ. CDR3 residues: CASSIQGGASGANVLTF. Incomplete CDR3 DNA: TGTGCCAGCAGCATCCAGGGGGGCGCTTCTGGGGCCAACGTC. The variable domain in full, completed from reference TRBV7-8 and TRBJ2-6, reads GAGVSQSPRYKVAKRGQDVALRCDPISGHVSLFWYQQALGQGPEFLTYFQNEAQLDKSGLPSDRFFAERPEGSVSTLKIQRTQQEDSAVYLCASSIQGGASGANVLTFGAGSRLTVL.

Note on this clone: The CDR3 end falls 3 residues outside the read, so it is completed with the germline J gene. The gene calls are TRBV6-1 and TRBJ1-3, with unresolved D. CDR3 size: 13 residues. The V and J ends lost 3 bases and 0 bases respectively, with 3 bases between them. The germline V gene has CDR1 MNHNS and CDR2 SASEGT. The part of the CDR3 DNA that was read is TGTGCCAGCAGTGACGGCTCTGGAAACACC. It encodes CASSDGSGNT. From start to end, the CDR3 is CASSDGSGNTIYF.

Turning to this clone: Read data end 3 residues before the CDR3 end; the end is taken from the germline J gene. The rearrangement uses TRBV20-1 and TRBJ2-1; 9 nucleotides line up with TRBD1. V was clipped by 6 bases and J by 5 bases; unmatched bases: 11. The CDR3 length is 15 residues. Germline CDR1 reads DFQATT; CDR2 reads SNEGSKA (reference sequence). Incomplete CDR3 DNA: TGCAGTGCGAATCCCCGCCGGACAGGGGACAATGAG. Translation gives CSANPRRTGDNE. The whole CDR3 sequence reads CSANPRRTGDNEQFF.

On this clone itself: The CDR3 end lies 3 residues beyond the end of the read and is filled in from the germline J gene. The chain has TRBV7-7 and TRBJ1-2; perhaps TRBD1 as D (5 bases). Germline CDR1 is SSHAT and CDR2 is FNYEAQ (reference sequence). CDR3 length: 13 amino acids. V lost 1 base to trimming and J lost 4 bases, with 7 bases between them. The sequenced CDR3 bases are TGTGCCAGCAGCTTAGGGGGGGGCTATGGC. It is translated as CASSLGGGYG. The CDR3 in full is CASSLGGGYGYTF.

To note about this clone: The read is 3 residues too short to cover the CDR3 end, so that end is filled in from the germline J gene. This chain connects TRBV7-9 to TRBJ2-3, with 8 nucleotides matching TRBD1. CDR1 and CDR2 (germline): SEHNR, FQNEAQ (reference sequence). The CDR3 loop spans 14 amino acids. J lost 5 bases, V lost 1 base, and 2 bases had no gene match. The CDR3 sequence is CASSLDGTGDTQYF. The sequenced part of the CDR3 DNA is TGTGCCAGCAGCTTAGATGGGACAGGAGATACG.

With respect to this clone: Sequencing ends 3 residues short of the CDR3 end; the germline J gene provides the rest. The chain has TRBV6-1 and TRBJ2-1; 7 nucleotides agree with TRBD2. The germline V gene encodes CDR1 MNHNS and CDR2 SASEGT. The CDR3 spans 15 residues. After removal of 1 base from V and 2 bases from J, the junction contained 2 bases not matched to a gene. CDR3: CASSEGSGAYNEQFF. The part of the CDR3 DNA that was read is TGTGCCAGCAGTGAAGGCAGCGGGGCCTACAATGAG.

Concerning this clone itself: A junction boundary mismatches the germline segment, possibly from a read error. The read terminates 3 residues before the CDR3 end, so the remaining end is supplied by the germline J gene. The genes are TRBV30 and TRBJ2-1, with 7 nucleotides matching TRBD1. Germline CDR1 is GTSNPN and CDR2 is SVGIG (reference sequence). This CDR3 spans 14 amino acids. CDR3 sequence reads: CTWSPGTAVYEQFF. CDR3 DNA (partial): TGTACCTGGAGTCCCGGGACAGCCGTTTATGAG.

Regarding this clone: The CDR3 extends 3 residues past the end of the read, so its final part is completed from the germline J gene. The chain couples TRBV7-9 to TRBJ1-4; D may be TRBD1 (5 bases). The V end lost 4 bases, the J end lost 7 bases, and 10 bases lay between the germline ends. CDR1 is SEHNR and CDR2 is FQNEAQ in the germline V gene (reference sequence). The CDR3 spans 13 residues. The CDR3 region is CASSSGTSEKLFF. The covered CDR3 bases are TGTGCCAGCAGCTCCGGGACTTCTGAAAAA.

About this clone itself: The CDR3 extends 3 residues past the end of the read, so its final part is completed from the germline J gene. This chain uses TRBV11-2 with TRBJ2-1, with TRBD2 identical over 8 bases. After removal of 1 base from V and 4 bases from J, the junction contained 0 bases not matched to a gene. The CDR3 length is 14 residues. Germline CDR1 SGHAT, CDR2 FQNNGV. CDR3 protein: CASSLAGGYNEQFF. The part of the CDR3 DNA that was read is TGTGCCAGCAGCTTAGCGGGGGGGTACAATGAG.

Details on this clone: Sequencing ends 3 residues short of the CDR3 end; the germline J gene provides the rest. The chain joins TRBV7-2 to TRBJ2-3; no firm D call. CDR3 length equals 13 residues. Germline CDR1 is SGHTA and CDR2 is FQGNSA. V lost 5 bases and J lost 4, with 10 bases in between. CDR3 residues: CASSPLAADTQYF. Incomplete CDR3 DNA: TGTGCCAGCAGCCCTCTTGCGGCAGATACG.

About this clone: The read finishes 3 residues shy of the CDR3 end, and the germline J gene is used to complete it. This chain links TRBV20-1 with TRBJ2-7; D ambiguous. The CDR3 is made up of 11 amino acids. The germline V gene encodes CDR1 DFQATT and CDR2 SNEGSKA (reference sequence). V was shortened by 3 bases and J by 5 bases, with 8 bases between the two germline ends. Partial CDR3 DNA: TGCAGTGCTAGGGGCTTAAACGAG. This translates into CSARGLNE. The whole CDR3 is CSARGLNEQYF.

With respect to this clone: Read coverage stops 3 residues before the CDR3 terminus; the germline J gene supplies the remainder. The chain has TRBV5-1 and TRBJ2-2, with a weak D call TRBD1 (6 bases). The CDR3 consists of 16 residues. CDR1 and CDR2 (germline): SGHRS, YFSETQ. CDR3 DNA (partial): TGCGCCAGCAGCTCGGGACAAGGCGGTGGTAATGAAAAG. Translated, it gives CASSSGQGGGNEK. Given in full, the CDR3 is CASSSGQGGGNEKLFF.

A remark on this clone: The read terminates 3 residues ahead of where the CDR3 ends, so the germline J gene completes it. This chain uses TRBV2 with TRBJ2-7, with D unresolved. The CDR3 is made up of 12 amino acids. The germline CDR1 and CDR2 sequences are SNHLY and FYNNEI. Trimming pared 4 bases from V and 1 base from J, leaving 5 bases between. The sequenced part of the CDR3 DNA is TGTGCCAGCAGTGTCCTTTCCTACGAG. This sequence encodes CASSVLSYE. Given in full, the CDR3 is CASSVLSYEQYF.

The CDR3 DNA, read in part, is TGTGCCAGTAGTATAGGCAGGGGATACGAC. This encodes CASSIGRGYD. The full CDR3 is CASSIGRGYDYTF. The gene calls are TRBV19 and TRBJ1-2, with a tentative D call TRBD1 (6 bases). The sequenced fragment ends 3 residues before the CDR3 boundary, so the rest is inferred from the germline J gene. Germline loops: CDR1 LNHDA, CDR2 SQIVND (reference sequence). The CDR3 is made up of 13 amino acids.

Concerning this clone: The CDR3 end lies 3 residues beyond the end of the read and is filled in from the germline J gene. This chain connects TRBV7-2 to TRBJ1-2; D remains ambiguous. This CDR3 has 15 residues. Germline CDR1 is SGHTA and CDR2 is FQGNSA. CDR3 protein: CASSSSRFPYYDYTF. The covered CDR3 bases are TGTGCCAGCAGCTCCTCCCGGTTCCCCTACTACGAC.

Points on this clone: Read coverage stops 3 residues before the CDR3 terminus; the germline J gene supplies the remainder. This chain joins TRBV15 and TRBJ1-4; D remains ambiguous. CDR1 is LNHNV, CDR2 YYDKDF, per germline (reference sequence). This CDR3 is built from 13 residues. The CDR3 region is CATSRDSGSKLFF. CDR3 DNA (partial): TGTGCCACCAGCAGAGATTCTGGCTCTAAA.

Concerning this clone: The read ends 3 residues early relative to the CDR3; the germline J gene fills the gap. This sample includes further DNA sequences coding for the same CDR3. The chain recombines TRBV18 with TRBJ2-3; TRBD1 matches at 9 bases. This CDR3 has 15 amino acids. The germline gives CDR1 KGHSH, CDR2 LQKENI. CDR3 sequence reads: CASSPRQGVQETQYF. CDR3 bases read: TGTGCCAGCTCCCCCCGACAGGGGGTCCAAGAGACG.

Details on this clone: The CDR3 goes on 3 residues after the read ends, and that part is filled in from the germline J gene. V gene TRBV7-2 combines with J gene TRBJ1-5; 9 bases match TRBD1. CDR3 length equals 13 residues. Germline lookup yields CDR1 SGHTA and CDR2 FQGNSA. The trim removed 5 bases at V and 5 bases at J, leaving 1 base unmatched. The CDR3 bases that were read are TGTGCCAGCAGCGACAGGGGGGATCAGCCC. As protein: CASSDRGDQP. The whole CDR3 region reads CASSDRGDQPQHF.

Worth noting for this clone: The read ends 3 residues before the CDR3 terminus; that terminus is restored from the germline J gene. This rearrangement joins TRBV5-1 to TRBJ2-1; 10 bases agree with TRBD2. The germline V gene has CDR1 SGHRS and CDR2 YFSETQ. The junction had 8 bases not matched to a gene; V was cut back by 3 bases and J by 8 bases. The CDR3 contains 15 residues. CDR3 bases read: TGCGCCAGCAGCTGGACTAGCGGCCAGGGCGATGAG. Translating gives CASSWTSGQGDE. The whole CDR3 is CASSWTSGQGDEQFF.

On this clone itself: The CDR3 extends 3 residues past the end of the read, so its final part is completed from the germline J gene. The chain is built from TRBV27 and TRBJ2-4; 11 bases line up with TRBD1. The CDR3 covers 14 residues. Germline V gene sequence: CDR1 MNHEY, CDR2 SMNVEV (reference sequence). With V trimmed by 6 bases and J by 7 bases, 5 bases remained unmatched. CDR3 DNA (partial): TGTGCCAGCAGCCCGGACAGGGGGCTGAACATT. Its translation: CASSPDRGLNI. The CDR3 as a whole reads CASSPDRGLNIQYF.

Concerning this clone: From the germline J gene comes the end of the CDR3, since the read stops 3 residues before it. This sequence joins TRBV7-9 and TRBJ1-1, with D perhaps TRBD1 (5 bases). This CDR3 comprises 15 residues. Germline lookup yields CDR1 SEHNR and CDR2 FQNEAQ (reference sequence). The DNA read from the CDR3 is TGTGCCAGCAGCTCTATACTAGCGGGGCTCTACGAG. This gives the protein CASSSILAGLYE. The complete CDR3 sequence is CASSSILAGLYEAFF.

As to this clone: The read comes to an end 3 residues before the CDR3 does, leaving the germline J gene to fill in the end. The chain carries TRBV11-3 and TRBJ2-5; 8 nucleotides align to TRBD1. Unmatched junction bases numbered 2, after V lost 5 bases and J lost 3 bases. The CDR3 loop spans 13 amino acids. Germline V gives CDR1 SGHNT, CDR2 YENEEA. The CDR3 sequence: CASSQGAEETQYF. CDR3 DNA (partial): TGTGCCAGCAGCCAGGGGGCGGAAGAGACC.

A note on this clone: From the germline J gene comes the end of the CDR3, since the read stops 3 residues before it. The gene calls are TRBV29-1 and TRBJ1-1, with 7 bases matching TRBD1. CDR3 length equals 12 residues. The trim removed 4 bases at V and 6 bases at J, leaving 5 bases unmatched. Germline CDR1 is SQVTM and CDR2 is ANQGSEA. CDR3 bases read: TGCAGCGTTGCCTCAGGGGGGCCTGAA. Its protein product is CSVASGGPE. The entire CDR3 sequence reads CSVASGGPEAFF.

CDR3 DNA (partial): TGTGCCAGTAGTCCCCGGACAGTTCCTGAA. It yields the protein CASSPRTVPE. The CDR3 as a whole reads CASSPRTVPEAFF. This chain joins TRBV19 and TRBJ1-1, with TRBD1 as a possible D gene (6 bases). The CDR3 goes on 3 residues after the read ends, and that part is filled in from the germline J gene. CDR3 size: 13 residues. Between the trimmed V and J ends, which lost 5 bases and 6 bases, there was a span of 13 bases. Germline CDR1 LNHDA, CDR2 SQIVND (reference sequence). Complete variable domain (other parts from reference TRBV19 and TRBJ1-1): DGGITQSPKYLFRKEGQNVTLSCEQNLNHDAMYWYRQDPGQGLRLIYYSQIVNDFQKGDIAEGYSVSREKKESFPLTVTSAQKNPTAFYLCASSPRTVPEAFFGQGTRLTVV.

With regard to this clone: The read comes to an end 3 residues before the CDR3 does, leaving the germline J gene to fill in the end. The rearrangement uses TRBV7-6 and TRBJ1-4; D is ambiguous. The CDR3 sequence is 13 residues long. Germline V lookup: CDR1 SGHVS, CDR2 FNYEAQ. V gave up 3 bases and J gave up 5 bases, with 7 bases separating them. Here the CDR3 reads CASSFRLNEKLFF. The sequenced CDR3 bases are TGTGCCAGCAGCTTCCGACTGAATGAAAAA.

CDR3: CAISDSSGTYEQYF. The sequenced part of the CDR3 DNA is TGTGCCATCAGTGATTCTAGCGGAACCTACGAG. The chain joins TRBV10-3 to TRBJ2-7; 7 nucleotides match TRBD2. The read comes to an end 3 residues before the CDR3 does, leaving the germline J gene to fill in the end. The germline V gene has CDR1 ENHRY and CDR2 SYGVKD. Trimming at V came to 3 bases and at J to 2 bases, leaving 4 bases not matched to a gene. CDR3 size: 14 residues.

A remark on this clone: Read coverage stops 3 residues before the CDR3 terminus; the germline J gene supplies the remainder. The chain carries TRBV6-1 and TRBJ2-2; no definite D call. The germline CDR1 and CDR2 sequences are MNHNS and SASEGT. The CDR3 is made up of 14 amino acids. V lost 4 bases and J lost 6, with 12 bases in between. CDR3 loop: CASSVLAIAGELFF. Incomplete CDR3 DNA: TGTGCCAGCAGTGTGTTAGCCATCGCCGGGGAG.

Turning to this clone: The read ends 3 residues shy of where the CDR3 ends; the end is completed using the germline J gene. The V and J genes are TRBV19 and TRBJ2-2; maybe TRBD1 (6 bases). The CDR3 loop spans 14 amino acids. The V end was cut by 0 bases, the J end by 6 bases, with 8 bases between. Germline values: CDR1 LNHDA, CDR2 SQIVND (reference sequence). Partial CDR3 DNA: TGTGCCAGTAGTATAGAACAGGGTGCCGGGGAG. This encodes CASSIEQGAGE. The entire CDR3 is CASSIEQGAGELFF.

A word on this clone: The read is 3 residues too short to cover the CDR3 end, so that end is filled in from the germline J gene. This sequence joins TRBV20-1 and TRBJ1-2, with 9 bases matching TRBD1. The CDR3 runs 13 residues. Per the germline V gene, CDR1 is DFQATT and CDR2 is SNEGSKA (reference sequence). J lost 4 bases, V lost 4 bases, and 4 bases had no gene match. The CDR3 DNA, read in part, is TGCAGTGCTAAGACAGGGGGAGGCTATGGC. Translation gives CSAKTGGGYG. The full CDR3 is CSAKTGGGYGYTF.

About this clone itself: The read terminates 3 residues before the CDR3 end, so the remaining end is supplied by the germline J gene. The V call is TRBV30, the J call TRBJ1-1; D gene uncertain. Germline loops: CDR1 GTSNPN, CDR2 SVGIG (reference sequence). The V end lost 1 base, the J end lost 2 bases, and 8 bases lay between the germline ends. This CDR3 is 13 amino acids long. The CDR3 DNA, read in part, is TGTGCCTGGAGTGACGGGGTCAACACTGAA. As protein: CAWSDGVNTE. The full-length CDR3 reads as CAWSDGVNTEAFF.

With respect to this clone: The read gets to within 3 residues of the CDR3 end, and the germline J gene fills in the rest. V gene TRBV7-9 combines with J gene TRBJ2-7; D gene unclear. This CDR3 is 13 amino acids long. Germline V CDR1 and CDR2: SEHNR, FQNEAQ (reference sequence). Trimming pared 0 bases from V and 1 base from J, leaving 4 bases between. This CDR3 is CASSLAQSYEQYF. The CDR3 DNA, read in part, is TGTGCCAGCAGCTTAGCCCAGTCCTACGAG.